This TCR beta chain was identified during a study of yellow fever vaccine responses in identical twins. Whole-study results and caveats: Reportedly, the T cell response mounted by twins to vaccine seemed partly convergent, partly personalized.

On this clonotype: Its specificity is unknown.

TCRdb reprocessed the RT-PCR reads with MiXCR, giving one entry per CDR3 protein. Among 2,500 or so distinct CDR3 sequences listed, roughly 82% were seen once. The CDR3 is 15 residues long. CDR1 SGHNT and CDR2 YENEEA come from the germline V gene. Between the trimmed V and J ends, which lost 1 base and 4 bases, there was a span of 11 bases. The clonotype originates from a woman under 30 who received the yellow fever vaccine. This specimen consisted of T cells from blood (PBMCs), unsorted or a sorted subset (not recorded which), obtained before or after yellow fever vaccination (not recorded which). V is TRBV11-3 and J is TRBJ2-1; the D gene is possibly TRBD1 (5 bases). The CDR3 reads CASSLGRGPYNEQFF. DNA for the CDR3: TGTGCCAGCAGCTTAGGAAGGGGTCCTTACAATGAGCAGTTCTTC.